This is a list of T cell receptor beta chains from one sample in a study of CD8 T cells in ankylosing spondylitis. A single record per CDR3 protein comes from TCRdb applying MiXCR to the 5' RACE reads. This sample has approximately 290,000 distinct CDR3 sequences; more than 20% occur once, and the top ten carry about 3.7%. Sample: blood, either unsorted or a sorted T cell fraction (not recorded which). The receptors were gathered from a female donor with ankylosing spondylitis or in good health (not recorded which). Both conserved end residues are part of each CDR3. The order of the fields is V gene, J gene, clone size, D gene, CDR3 protein, CDR3 DNA. D genes are given only for firm matches. Rows give clone size only sometimes, using once, few, many, or a class for an expanded clone.

>TRBV20-1|TRBJ2-3|many|NA
CSARSSWEDTDTQYF
TGCAGTGCTAGATCCTCTTGGGAAGACACAGATACGCAGTATTTT
>TRBV7-9|TRBJ2-2|few|NA
CASSFPGHIDTGELFF
TGTGCCAGCAGCTTTCCGGGACATATAGACACCGGGGAGCTGTTTTTT
>TRBV24-1|TRBJ2-1|NA|TRBD2
CATSDFGTSGRNEQFF
TGTGCCACCAGTGATTTCGGGACTAGCGGGAGAAATGAGCAGTTCTTC
>TRBV5-1|TRBJ1-2|few|TRBD1
CASSWDRGQGSGGYTF
TGCGCCAGCAGCTGGGATCGTGGACAGGGAAGTGGCGGCTACACCTTC
>TRBV18|TRBJ1-1|NA|TRBD1
CASSQGQGLTPEAFF
TGTGCCAGCTCACAGGGACAGGGGTTAACCCCTGAAGCTTTCTTT
>TRBV11-2|TRBJ2-1|NA|TRBD2
CASSLDSRTSGRAYNEQFF
TGTGCCAGCAGCTTAGATAGCAGGACTAGCGGGAGGGCCTACAATGAGCAGTTCTTC
>TRBV7-2|TRBJ1-1|few|NA
CASSLKGGAVNTEAFF
TGTGCCAGCAGCTTAAAGGGCGGGGCCGTGAACACTGAAGCTTTCTTT
>TRBV7-2|TRBJ2-1|NA|NA
CASSLSGGGLNEQFF
TGTGCCAGCAGCTTATCCGGCGGGGGCCTCAATGAGCAGTTCTTC
>TRBV28|TRBJ2-7|few|TRBD1
CASSGDRTYEQYF
TGTGCCAGCAGTGGGGACAGAACCTACGAGCAGTACTTC
>TRBV7-9|TRBJ2-4|many|NA
CASSRVGNNIQYF
TGTGCCAGCAGTCGAGTTGGTAATAACATTCAGTACTTC
>TRBV20-1|TRBJ2-7|few|NA
CSARDLASYEQYF
TGCAGTGCTAGAGATCTGGCTTCCTACGAGCAGTACTTC
>TRBV4-3|TRBJ2-7|NA|NA
CASSQGQSSYEQYF
TGCGCCAGCAGCCAAGGTCAGAGCTCCTACGAGCAGTACTTC
>TRBV10-1|TRBJ2-3|few|NA
CASGEAGSAGDTQYF
TGCGCCAGCGGGGAAGCGGGCTCCGCGGGGGATACGCAGTATTTT
>TRBV10-3|TRBJ2-2|NA|NA
CASKEYTGELFF
TGTGCCTCCAAGGAGTACACCGGGGAGCTGTTTTTT
>TRBV15|TRBJ2-3|NA|NA
CATSRELATLTDTQYF
TGTGCCACCAGCAGAGAGCTAGCTACTCTCACAGATACGCAGTATTTT
>TRBV20-1|TRBJ1-3|NA|NA
CSARGGRGYGNTIYF
TGCAGTGCTAGAGGCGGCAGGGGATACGGAAACACCATATATTTT
>TRBV20-1|TRBJ2-5|NA|TRBD1
CSARGGQGWGETQYF
TGCAGTGCTAGGGGGGGACAGGGGTGGGGAGAGACCCAGTACTTC
>TRBV20-1|TRBJ1-5|NA|NA
CSAVQGFDQPQHF
TGCAGTGCGGTACAGGGTTTCGATCAGCCCCAGCATTTT
>TRBV24-1|TRBJ2-1|NA|NA
CATSVNTRNNEQFF
TGTGCCACCAGTGTCAATACCCGGAACAATGAGCAGTTCTTC
>TRBV27|TRBJ2-2|NA|NA
CASNHSGRGELFF
TGTGCCAGCAATCACAGCGGCCGAGGGGAGCTGTTTTTT
>TRBV10-3|TRBJ1-1|NA|NA
CAISESGRSVNTEAFF
TGTGCCATCAGTGAGTCCGGCAGGAGCGTGAACACTGAAGCTTTCTTT
>TRBV29-1|TRBJ2-7|NA|NA
CSVDWDPYEQYF
TGCAGCGTTGATTGGGACCCCTACGAGCAGTACTTC
>TRBV12-3/TRBV12-4|TRBJ1-3|NA|TRBD1
CASREAGGTGGNTIYF
TGTGCCAGCAGGGAAGCAGGGGGCACAGGTGGAAACACCATATATTTT
>TRBV20-1|TRBJ2-4|few|NA
CSASSPSVDRPKNIQYF
TGCAGTGCTAGTAGCCCTAGCGTCGACAGGCCCAAAAACATTCAGTACTTC
>TRBV29-1|TRBJ2-1|NA|TRBD2
CSVAPRLAANEQFF
TGCAGCGTCGCCCCACGCCTAGCGGCCAATGAGCAGTTCTTC
>TRBV20-1|TRBJ2-3|NA|TRBD2
CSASGRGYNTDTQYF
TGCAGTGCTAGTGGGAGGGGCTACAACACAGATACGCAGTATTTT
>TRBV7-2|TRBJ2-4|few|TRBD2
CASSLGLAGGLLDIQYF
TGTGCCAGCAGCTTAGGCCTAGCGGGAGGATTGTTGGACATTCAGTACTTC
>TRBV12-3/TRBV12-4|TRBJ2-1|few|NA
CASREVVEQFF
TGTGCCAGCAGAGAAGTGGTTGAGCAGTTCTTC
>TRBV6-5|TRBJ1-5|few|TRBD1
CASSYTATGDQPQHF
TGTGCCAGCAGTTACACTGCGACAGGGGATCAGCCCCAGCATTTT
>TRBV7-2|TRBJ1-4|NA|TRBD1
CASSFSTGGNEKLFF
TGTGCCAGCAGCTTCTCGACAGGGGGTAATGAAAAACTGTTTTTT
>TRBV7-9|TRBJ1-5|many|NA
CASSPPNQPQHF
TGTGCCAGCAGCCCGCCTAATCAGCCCCAGCATTTT
>TRBV6-5|TRBJ2-1|few|TRBD1
CASRGTAIQFF
TGTGCCAGCAGGGGGACAGCGATACAGTTCTTC
>TRBV7-3|TRBJ2-1|many|NA
CASSLTSDPYNEQFF
TGTGCCAGCAGCTTAACTAGCGACCCCTACAATGAGCAGTTCTTC
>TRBV20-1|TRBJ2-7|NA|NA
CSASLTQGGEQYF
TGCAGTGCTAGTTTGACCCAGGGAGGCGAGCAGTACTTC
>TRBV13|TRBJ2-5|few|NA
CASSYGTSLRETQYF
TGTGCCAGCAGTTATGGGACTTCGCTGAGGGAGACCCAGTACTTC
>TRBV30|TRBJ2-1|NA|TRBD2
CAWSVLGLDDYNEQFF
TGTGCCTGGAGTGTACTTGGACTAGACGACTACAATGAGCAGTTCTTC
>TRBV5-1|TRBJ2-3|NA|NA
CASSLEANTDTQYF
TGCGCCAGCAGCTTGGAGGCGAACACAGATACGCAGTATTTT
>TRBV12-3/TRBV12-4|TRBJ1-1|NA|NA
CASRKSTGNTEAFF
TGTGCCAGCAGGAAATCCACAGGGAACACTGAAGCTTTCTTT
>TRBV10-3|TRBJ2-7|NA|NA
CAISYTSSEQYF
TGTGCCATCAGCTACACTTCCTCCGAGCAGTACTTC
>TRBV6-1|TRBJ1-6|NA|TRBD1
CASYRGRNSPLHF
TGTGCCAGCTACAGGGGGCGGAATTCACCCCTCCACTTT
>TRBV20-1|TRBJ2-7|NA|NA
CSARDRGWAEEQYF
TGCAGTGCTAGAGATCGCGGCTGGGCTGAAGAGCAGTACTTC
>TRBV2|TRBJ2-7|NA|NA
CASSLPAEQYF
TGTGCCAGCAGCCTCCCCGCCGAGCAGTACTTC
>TRBV18|TRBJ2-5|NA|NA
CASAARETQYF
TGTGCCAGCGCAGCAAGAGAGACCCAGTACTTC
>TRBV7-2|TRBJ2-7|many|TRBD2
CASSSSGSYEQYF
TGTGCCAGCAGCTCTAGCGGGTCCTACGAGCAGTACTTC
>TRBV5-1|TRBJ1-2|NA|NA
CASSPQGDYGYTF
TGCGCCAGCAGCCCACAGGGTGACTATGGCTACACCTTC
>TRBV11-2|TRBJ2-1|NA|NA
CASSKGTVNYNEQFF
TGTGCCAGCAGCAAAGGGACGGTAAACTACAATGAGCAGTTCTTC
>TRBV5-1|TRBJ2-7|few|NA
CASSLQANSYEQYF
TGCGCCAGCAGCTTGCAGGCTAACAGTTACGAGCAGTACTTC
>TRBV5-4|TRBJ2-1|NA|NA
CASRRTFSSDNEQFF
TGTGCCAGCAGACGAACCTTTTCCAGCGACAATGAGCAGTTCTTC
>TRBV18|TRBJ2-7|NA|TRBD1
CASSLGQGEHEQYF
TGTGCCAGCTCACTGGGACAGGGGGAACACGAGCAGTACTTC
>TRBV7-2|TRBJ2-3|NA|TRBD2
CASSSGLAGYTQYF
TGTGCCAGCAGCTCGGGACTAGCGGGGTATACGCAGTATTTT
>TRBV20-1|TRBJ2-7|NA|TRBD2
CSARTGLAGSVQYF
TGCAGTGCTAGGACTGGACTAGCGGGAAGTGTGCAGTACTTC